This TCR beta chain was sequenced during a study of radiotherapy plus CTLA-4 blockade in lung cancer. Study details: Overall, roughly 18% of patients showed an objective response, while approximately 30% attained disease control. Study-wide findings and caveats: Alongside interferon-beta, early blood T cell clone dynamics were reportedly the best predictor of response. Expansion of tumor-derived TCR clones was observed in blood after radiotherapy plus ipilimumab.

This CDR3 has 15 amino acids. Germline CDR1 and CDR2: MNHEY and SVGAGI. The V gene lost 9 bases and the J gene lost 2 bases, with 20 bases spanning the gap. Ipilimumab CTLA-4 blockade and focal radiation were given to patients with chemo-refractory metastatic non-small-cell lung cancer. With respect to this clone: Antigen specificity is unknown.

Some clones are missing from TCRdb's copy, which holds only in-frame ones; the method was immunoSEQ multiplex PCR. The sample lists around 110,000 clones, 85% to 90% occurring once. The gene calls are TRBV6-5 and TRBJ2-7, with D possibly matching TRBD1 (5 bases). The sequence derives from a human donor with non-small cell lung cancer that progressed on radiotherapy plus ipilimumab. Some clones in this sample may be carry-over from other donors' samples. The sequenced sample was peripheral blood, obtained from a patient treated with radiotherapy plus ipilimumab. The CDR3 reads CASPPNRPMPYEQYF. The CDR3 DNA is TGTGCCAGTCCCCCCAACAGGCCCATGCCCTACGAGCAGTACTTC.